This TCR beta chain is from a study of T-cell reconstitution after alpha-beta-depleted transplantation in children. This clonotype was found many times. In germline, CDR1 is MNHEY, CDR2 SMNVEV (reference sequence). V was cut by 3 bases and J by 0 bases, with 9 bases left in between. CDR3 length: 16 amino acids. The authors prepared the TCRbeta library with unique molecular identifiers. One entry per CDR3 protein, called by TCRdb with MiXCR from the PCR reads. The table has 400,000 to 500,000 distinct CDR3 sequences, about a tenth seen once. Specimen: PBMCs from the stem cell graft donor, collected from the stem cell graft. The chain recombines TRBV27 with TRBJ1-6; D is undetermined. The source of this sequence is a human donor who donated a stem cell graft to a child with acute myeloid leukemia. Here the CDR3 DNA reads TGTGCCAGCAGTTTTAGCGGTGGCTCCTATAATTCACCCCTCCACTTT. Amino acids: CASSFSGGSYNSPLHF.